These 3 T cell receptor beta chains were all obtained from the same sample, sequenced in a study of CD8+ T cells in alopecia areata. Treatment noted: oral pan-JAK inhibitor, 5-10 mg twice daily. RNA was isolated and reverse transcribed to cDNA, the sequencing template. Using immunoSEQ multiplex PCR, the repertoire was profiled, and TCRdb retains in-frame clones only, with some absent. This table has roughly 100,000 clones, about 40% appearing once. The material sequenced was CD8+ T cells sorted from blood, taken at week 24, from a patient treated with tofacitinib. All receptors come from a human donor with alopecia areata.

In DNA, the CDR3 is TGTGCCAGCAGCTTAAGCCTAGCGGGATTCTCCTACAATGAGCAGTTCTTC. It codes for CASSLSLAGFSYNEQFF. The chain recombines TRBV7-2 with TRBJ2-1; 9 positions match TRBD2. The CDR3 is made up of 17 amino acids. The V gene end was trimmed by 2 bases and the J gene end by 0 bases; junction bases not matched to a gene: 5. From germline, CDR1 is SGHTA and CDR2 FQGNSA.

This clone occurred once. This chain uses TRBV29-1 with TRBJ2-7, with D maybe TRBD2 (5 bases). V gave up 3 bases and J gave up 0 bases, with 15 bases separating them. Germline CDR1 reads SQVTM; CDR2 reads ANQGSEA. The CDR3 length is 15 residues. This chain's CDR3 is CSVESGDSSSYEQYF. The CDR3 nucleotides read TGCAGCGTTGAGAGCGGTGACTCGAGCTCCTACGAGCAGTACTTC.

This clone has only a few counts. The CDR3 here is CASSQESGSTDTQYF. The CDR3 DNA reads TGTGCCAGCAGCCAAGAGAGCGGGAGCACAGATACGCAGTATTTT. The rearrangement links TRBV4-2 to TRBJ2-3; perhaps TRBD2 as D (6 bases). Trimming stripped 0 bases from V and 0 bases from J, with 7 bases between. Germline V CDR1 and CDR2: LGHNA, YNFKEQ. There are 15 residues in the CDR3.